This record covers a single T cell receptor beta chain. The target antigen is unknown. This is likely a read error, given that the CDR3 carries no conserved phenylalanine or tryptophan at its end. From 400 to 500 ng total RNA, TCR beta cDNA was generated with a primer in the constant region. Three nested multiplex PCR rounds of slightly modified ARM-PCR generated TCR beta libraries. Investigators reported that the first two PCR rounds, at roughly 10 cycles each, used TRBV1-TRBV30 forward primers with a C-beta reverse primer. One entry per CDR3 protein, called by TCRdb with MiXCR from the multiplex PCR reads. This sample carries 75,000 to 80,000 distinct CDR3 sequences, approximately 70% of them seen once, and the ten largest clones take less than 30%. V was pared by 0 bases and J by 7 bases, with 10 bases between. The CDR3 sequence is 14 residues long. CDR1 and CDR2 (germline): LGHNA, YSLEER. The sample comes from a study of tumor-infiltrating lymphocytes in primary liver carcinoma. Study-level points and caveats: Tumors significantly exceeded blood in top-250-clone fraction (p = 0.039).

Extraction of RNA together with DNA used 20-30 mg of unsorted bulk tissue. Patients were treatment-naive with chronic HBV infection. Sequenced material: tumor-adjacent normal liver tissue. This chain joins TRBV4-3 and TRBJ2-1; the D is unclear. The TCR was taken from a man in his forties with primary liver carcinoma and hepatitis B virus infection. CDR3 DNA: TGCGCCAGCAGCCAAGATCGAGTGGGAAATGAGCAGTTCTTG. Amino acids: CASSQDRVGNEQFL.